This TCR beta chain was documented in a study of CD8 T cells in Susac syndrome. Roughly 0.45 to 1 ug RNA was reverse transcribed with random hexamers. An immunoSEQ multiplex PCR amplified TCR beta CDR3 over 54 Vbeta and 13 Jbeta. TCRdb ran MiXCR on the immunoSEQ multiplex PCR reads and lists one entry per CDR3 protein. The sample holds about 200,000 distinct CDR3 sequences, approximately 96% seen once. The junction had 8 bases not matched to a gene; V was cut back by 4 bases and J by 5 bases. The length of the CDR3 is 15 residues. The V gene's germline CDR1 is SGHNT and CDR2 YYREEE (reference sequence).

The source is a human donor with multiple sclerosis. Sequenced sample: CD4+ T cells from PBMCs. The chain recombines TRBV5-4 with TRBJ2-2; 7 positions agree with TRBD2. The CDR3 loop reads CASSPQGGGTGELFF. The CDR3 DNA follows: TGTGCCAGCAGCCCCCAGGGCGGGGGTACCGGGGAGCTGTTTTTT.